These 14 T cell receptor beta chains were all obtained from the same sample, sequenced in a study of blood T cell repertoires in COVID-19. Method: immunoSEQ multiplex PCR; TCRdb's copy keeps in-frame clones and lacks some. The data contain about 82,000 clones, 75% to 85% of them singletons. Sequencing used peripheral blood. All receptors derive from a woman aged 40 to 49 with active or convalescent COVID-19.

This chain joins TRBV6-1 and TRBJ2-1, with D tentatively TRBD2 (6 bases). The CDR3 extends over 15 amino acids. V lost 3 bases, J lost 8 bases, and 17 bases lay in between. In germline, CDR1 is MNHNS, CDR2 SASEGT. The CDR3 protein is CASSDWGVNGDEQFF. CDR3 DNA sequence: TGTGCCAGCAGTGATTGGGGGGTAAATGGGGATGAGCAGTTCTTC.

This clone was seen a single time. J is TRBJ2-3 and V is TRBV5-4; 9 bases are shared with TRBD2. The V gene end was trimmed by 1 base and the J gene end by 4 bases; junction bases not matched to a gene: 13. Germline assignment: CDR1 SGHNT and CDR2 YYREEE (reference sequence). The CDR3 is 18 amino acids. CDR3 nucleotide sequence: TGTGCCAGCAGCTTGTTGCCTAGCGGGGTTGGCGGGGCAGATACGCAGTATTTT. The encoded protein is CASSLLPSGVGGADTQYF.

The CDR3 nucleotides read TGTGCCAGCTCACCATGGGGACAGGCCAGCTCCTACAATGAGCAGTTCTTC. Protein: CASSPWGQASSYNEQFF. The V and J genes are TRBV18 and TRBJ2-1; 8 nucleotides match TRBD1. The germline CDR1 and CDR2 sequences are KGHSH and LQKENI. The CDR3 covers 17 residues. The V and J ends lost 2 bases and 0 bases, in that order; junction bases with no gene match: 6.

The J gene is TRBJ2-7, the V gene TRBV4-1; D is perhaps TRBD1 (6 bases). The CDR3 sequence is 13 residues long. V lost 6 bases and J 4 bases, leaving 13 bases between the germline ends. Germline loops: CDR1 MGHRA, CDR2 YSYEKL. In DNA form, the CDR3 reads TGCGCCAGCAGTCTCAGGGGAAATTACGAGCAGTACTTC. Its protein product is CASSLRGNYEQYF.

The J gene is TRBJ1-2, the V gene TRBV7-3; 9 bases fit TRBD1. CDR3 length equals 13 residues. The V gene's germline CDR1 is SGHTA and CDR2 FQGTGA. V trimming: 5 bases; J trimming: 6 bases; junction bases outside the gene matches: 4. Written as DNA, the CDR3 is TGTGCCAGCAGCGCCGGGACAGGGAATGGCTACACCTTC. It is translated as CASSAGTGNGYTF.

The chain is built from TRBV30 and TRBJ1-1; D remains unclear. Germline CDR1 reads GTSNPN; CDR2 reads SVGIG (reference sequence). Trimming stripped 2 bases from V and 0 bases from J, with 7 bases between. This CDR3 spans 13 amino acids. DNA for the CDR3: TGTGCCTGGAGTCCCCAGGTGAACACTGAAGCTTTCTTT. It is translated as CAWSPQVNTEAFF.

The chain is built from TRBV18 and TRBJ1-1, with D unresolved. This CDR3 has 13 residues. Trimming stripped 6 bases from V and 0 bases from J, with 8 bases between. CDR1 and CDR2 (germline): KGHSH, LQKENI. CDR3 residues: CASSLDLNTEAFF. Here the CDR3 DNA reads TGTGCCAGCTCCCTAGATTTGAACACTGAAGCTTTCTTT.

The chain is built from TRBV7-2 and TRBJ2-7; 8 nucleotides align to TRBD2. Germline V gene data show CDR1 as SGHTA and CDR2 as FQGNSA. Trimming removed 6 bases from V and 3 bases from J; junction bases left unmatched: 10. This CDR3 spans 15 amino acids. CDR3 amino acids: CASSGAWTSHYEQYF. The CDR3, as DNA: TGTGCCAGCAGTGGGGCTTGGACTAGCCACTACGAGCAGTACTTC.

J is TRBJ2-7 and V is TRBV5-4; the D is unclear. Per germline, CDR1 SGHNT and CDR2 YYREEE (reference sequence). The V end lost 6 bases, the J end lost 0 bases, and 10 bases lay between the germline ends. The CDR3 consists of 13 residues. The DNA of the CDR3 is TGTGCCAGCAAGGTTAGCAACTCCTACGAGCAGTACTTC. It translates to CASKVSNSYEQYF.

The chain carries TRBV7-2 and TRBJ2-5; TRBD2 matches at 7 bases. J gave up 7 bases and V 4 bases, and 9 bases lay outside the gene matches. The CDR3 loop spans 14 amino acids. Germline-derived CDR1 and CDR2 are SGHTA and FQGNSA. The CDR3 region has the DNA TGTGCCAGCAGCTGGGGGGGGGAGGTTGGGACCCAGTACTTC. Protein product: CASSWGGEVGTQYF.

This clone was detected many times. The CDR3 DNA sequence: TGTGCCATCACAGGAGGAAACGAGCAGTACTTC. Protein sequence: CAITGGNEQYF. V usage is TRBV10-3 and J usage is TRBJ2-7, with a possible D match to TRBD2 (5 bases). Trimming removed 7 bases from V and 5 bases from J, with 9 bases in between. This CDR3 region has 11 residues. Germline-derived CDR1 and CDR2 are ENHRY and SYGVKD.

The chain couples TRBV10-3 to TRBJ2-2; D remains unclear. CDR3 size: 15 residues. In germline, CDR1 is ENHRY, CDR2 SYGVKD. Trimming took 4 bases from V and 1 from J, leaving 10 bases between them. CDR3 sequence: CAISGQNLNTGELFF. CDR3 sequence (DNA): TGTGCCATCAGTGGTCAGAATCTGAACACCGGGGAGCTGTTTTTT.

This clone showed up just once. The V gene is TRBV4-1, the J gene TRBJ2-7; D perhaps matches TRBD1 (6 bases). Trimming took off 0 bases at V and 0 bases at J, with 12 bases between the two ends. The CDR3 length is 16 residues. Germline CDR1 is MGHRA and CDR2 is YSYEKL. The CDR3: CASSQERTVSSYEQYF. As DNA, the CDR3 is TGCGCCAGCAGCCAAGAGAGGACAGTAAGCTCCTACGAGCAGTACTTC.

The chain is built from TRBV7-6 and TRBJ2-7; 8 bases fit TRBD1. The CDR3 runs 15 residues. Germline-derived CDR1 and CDR2 are SGHVS and FNYEAQ. V was pared by 5 bases and J by 1 base, with 7 bases of the junction left unmatched. CDR3 sequence reads: CASSVQRDRSYEQYF. CDR3 bases: TGTGCCAGCAGCGTACAACGGGACAGGTCCTACGAGCAGTACTTC.